The clone carrying this T cell receptor (beta chain) was counted at least ten times. Antigen unknown. Active ophthalmopathy (CAS at least 3, NOSPECS at least 4), lasting under 3 months. The PBMCs originated from roughly 10 ml of fresh peripheral blood. Using RNA transcripts, the TCR beta CDR3 regions were amplified. First-round RT-PCR employed HTBI primers, with a second-round multiplex PCR after it. Using its own MiXCR run on the multiplex PCR reads, TCRdb lists one record per CDR3 protein. This sample has about 700,000 distinct CDR3 sequences; more than 40% occur once, and the top ten carry 3% to 3.5%. Trimming pared 0 bases from V and 0 bases from J, leaving 6 bases between. Per the germline V gene, CDR1 is LNHNV and CDR2 is YYDKDF (reference sequence). The CDR3 extends over 16 amino acids. This record belongs to a study of Graves' ophthalmopathy and Graves' hyperthyroidism. Study-level results: Among expanded thyroid clonotypes above 0.001 frequency, most also occurred in blood.

The chain is built from TRBV15 and TRBJ2-6; D gene uncertain. The receptor was derived from an adult man with Graves' ophthalmopathy. The sequenced sample was peripheral blood. CDR3 sequence reads: CATSRDRTSGANVLTF. CDR3 coding DNA: TGTGCCACCAGCAGAGATAGGACCTCTGGGGCCAACGTCCTGACTTTC.